This T cell receptor beta chain was captured in a study of T cell clones after liver transplantation. General observations from the study: These preliminary findings come from unstandardized post-transplant sampling times. Post-transplant, graft-donor-reactive CD4 TCRbeta sequences in blood dropped significantly in most of the 8 subjects.

This CDR3 spans 14 amino acids. V shed 8 bases, J shed 4 bases, and the junction held 7 bases outside the gene matches. Germline V gives CDR1 SNHLY, CDR2 FYNNEI. Concerning this clone itself: What it binds is unknown.

The assay was immunoSEQ multiplex PCR, and TCRdb's table has in-frame clones only and misses some. This table has 95,000 to 130,000 clones, about nine tenths appearing once. The source is a human patient who received a liver transplant. The T cells may partly be graft donor cells. The chain recombines TRBV2 with TRBJ2-7, with 11 bases that match TRBD2. The sample here was CD4+ T cells from blood, taken 12 months after liver transplant. CDR3 sequence reads: CASPPRLAGYEQYF. The CDR3, as DNA: TGTGCCAGCCCCCCAAGACTAGCGGGATACGAGCAGTACTTC.